The next 25 T cell receptor beta chains were all read from a single sample in a study of CD8+CD57+ T cells in acquired aplastic anemia. Genomic DNA, serving as template, underwent TCR beta VDJ and CDR3 profiling. TCRdb re-called the reads through MiXCR, storing one row per CDR3 protein. The sample lists some 220,000 distinct CDR3 sequences; almost 35% were seen once. The sequencing input was sorted CD4+, CD8+, or CD8+CD57+ T cells (not recorded which) from PBMCs. These receptors were obtained from a human donor in good health, serving as a control.

This clonotype was found many times. The J gene is TRBJ1-5, the V gene TRBV5-5, with 7 bases matching TRBD1. The V gene end was trimmed by 4 bases and the J gene end by 7 bases; junction bases not matched to a gene: 8. This CDR3 has 14 amino acids. Germline V gene sequence: CDR1 SGHKS, CDR2 YYEKEE (reference sequence). The CDR3 DNA follows: TGTGCCAGCAGCCGTGACAGGGTCGACCAGCCCCAGCATTTT. As protein: CASSRDRVDQPQHF. Using reference TRBV5-5 and TRBJ1-5 for the parts outside the CDR3, the full variable domain is DAGVTQSPTHLIKTRGQQVTLRCSPISGHKSVSWYQQVLGQGPQFIFQYYEKEERGRGNFPDRFSARQFPNYSSELNVNALLLGDSALYLCASSRDRVDQPQHFGDGTRLSIL.

The chain combines TRBV5-1 with TRBJ2-5; D possibly corresponds to TRBD2 (5 bases). CDR3 size: 17 residues. Trimming stripped 5 bases from V and 0 bases from J, with 20 bases between. Per germline, CDR1 SGHRS and CDR2 YFSETQ. The CDR3, as DNA: TGCGCCAGCAGTCCGGGTTTCGTCGGGATTAACCAAGAGACCCAGTACTTC. Its protein product is CASSPGFVGINQETQYF. The complete variable domain, with remaining parts taken from reference TRBV5-1 and TRBJ2-5, reads KAGVTQTPRYLIKTRGQQVTLSCSPISGHRSVSWYQQTPGQGLQFLFEYFSETQRNKGNFPGRFSGRQFSNSRSEMNVSTLELGDSALYLCASSPGFVGINQETQYFGPGTRLLVL.

This clonotype appeared many times. The chain combines TRBV5-1 with TRBJ2-5, with D perhaps TRBD1 (6 bases). Germline assignment: CDR1 SGHRS and CDR2 YFSETQ. The CDR3 length is 14 residues. V lost 0 bases, J lost 4 bases, and 10 bases lay in between. This chain's CDR3 is CASSLDRAGETQYF. The CDR3 DNA reads as TGCGCCAGCAGCTTGGACAGGGCGGGAGAGACCCAGTACTTC.

The genes are TRBV20-1 and TRBJ2-6; D is ambiguous. The germline V gene encodes CDR1 DFQATT and CDR2 SNEGSKA (reference sequence). The CDR3 is made up of 15 amino acids. The ends were cut back, 3 bases at V and 0 bases at J, with 9 bases in the middle. The CDR3 sequence: CSASPIHSGANVLTF. CDR3 sequence (DNA): TGCAGTGCTAGTCCAATACACTCTGGGGCCAACGTCCTGACTTTC.

V gene TRBV6-1 combines with J gene TRBJ1-5; 7 nucleotides agree with TRBD1. There are 14 residues in the CDR3. Unmatched junction bases numbered 4, after V lost 8 bases and J lost 0 bases. The germline V gene encodes CDR1 MNHNS and CDR2 SASEGT. The CDR3 is CASRDRHSNQPQHF. DNA of the CDR3: TGTGCCAGCCGGGACAGACATAGCAATCAGCCCCAGCATTTT.

Turning to this clonotype: Possible read error: a much larger clone is one base away. This chain joins TRBV12-3 or TRBV12-4 and TRBJ2-1, with TRBD2 as a possible D gene (5 bases). The CDR3 has 14 amino acids. The CDR3 protein is CASSFSGEVNEQLF. Written as DNA, the CDR3 is TGTGCCAGCAGCTTCAGCGGCGAGGTGAATGAGCAGCTCTTC.

This clonotype was counted at least ten times. The chain carries TRBV19 and TRBJ1-6, with TRBD1 matching 8 bases. Germline loops: CDR1 LNHDA, CDR2 SQIVND (reference sequence). The CDR3 loop spans 13 amino acids. V shed 8 bases, J shed 11 bases, and the junction held 8 bases outside the gene matches. The CDR3 loop reads CASAQGARTPLHF. CDR3 DNA: TGTGCCAGTGCCCAGGGGGCGCGAACACCCCTCCACTTT.

This chain uses TRBV5-1 with TRBJ1-1; TRBD1 is a possible D gene (5 bases). Trimming pared 4 bases from V and 2 bases from J, leaving 12 bases between. This CDR3 contains 14 residues. The germline CDR1 and CDR2 sequences are SGHRS and YFSETQ. The CDR3 sequence: CASSREGQNTEAFF. DNA of the CDR3: TGCGCCAGCAGCCGCGAGGGGCAAAACACTGAAGCTTTCTTT.

This clonotype came up many times. The genes are TRBV4-2 and TRBJ1-1, with D hard to call. The germline gives CDR1 LGHNA, CDR2 YNFKEQ. The CDR3 extends over 14 amino acids. V lost 1 base, J lost 1 base, and 7 bases lay in between. CDR3 nucleotide sequence: TGTGCCAGCAGCCAAGTAACGGCGAACACTGAAGCTTTCTTT. As protein: CASSQVTANTEAFF.

The CDR3 sequence: CASSAISGTEQYF. CDR3 in DNA: TGTGCCAGCAGCGCGATTAGCGGGACAGAGCAGTACTTC. The chain employs TRBV2 and TRBJ2-7; the match to TRBD2 covers 8 bases. The J segment lost 7 bases and the V segment lost 6 bases, leaving 8 bases of the junction unmatched. The germline CDR1 and CDR2 sequences are SNHLY and FYNNEI. The CDR3 extends over 13 amino acids.

This clonotype occurred a few times. A read error may be the cause here, since a much bigger clone is one base away. The genes are TRBV11-3 and TRBJ1-1; perhaps TRBD1 as D (5 bases). Germline CDR1 reads SGHNT; CDR2 reads YENEEA. This CDR3 is built from 12 residues. CDR3 loop: CASSLRRGEALF. In nucleotides, the CDR3 is TGTGCCAGCAGCCTAAGGCGGGGGGAAGCTCTCTTT. Combining the CDR3 with reference TRBV11-3 and TRBJ1-1 gives the whole variable domain EAGVVQSPRYKIIEKKQPVAFWCNPISGHNTLYWYLQNLGQGPELLIRYENEEAVDDSQLPKDRFSAERLKGVDSTLKIQPAELGDSAVYLCASSLRRGEALFGQGTRLTVV.

The chain carries TRBV3-1 and TRBJ2-7; possible D gene TRBD1, 6 bases. This CDR3 is built from 16 residues. Germline lookup yields CDR1 LGHDT and CDR2 YNNKEL (reference sequence). The V gene lost 2 bases and the J gene lost 6 bases, with 20 bases spanning the gap. CDR3 loop: CASSQRPGTRHAEQYF. The CDR3 region has the DNA TGTGCCAGCAGCCAAAGACCCGGGACAAGACACGCCGAGCAGTACTTC.

This clonotype was observed at least ten times. The gene calls are TRBV20-1 and TRBJ1-3; D is unresolved. The CDR3 length is 11 residues. In germline, CDR1 is DFQATT, CDR2 SNEGSKA (reference sequence). Trimming removed 3 bases from V and 8 bases from J, with 8 bases in between. The CDR3 bases are TGCAGTGCTAGGTCTGTCTACACCATATATTTT. It codes for CSARSVYTIYF.

On this clonotype itself: A much larger clonotype is one base distant, so this may be a read error. CDR3 sequence (DNA): TGTGCCACCAGTGACCCCGACGGTGACACCGGGGAGCTGCTTTTT. It codes for CATSDPDGDTGELLF. V is TRBV24-1 and J is TRBJ2-2; the D gene is possibly TRBD2 (5 bases). The CDR3 loop spans 15 amino acids. Germline CDR1 KGHDR, CDR2 SFDVKD.

This chain joins TRBV25-1 and TRBJ2-1, with 7 nucleotides matching TRBD1. CDR3 size: 14 residues. Germline values: CDR1 MGHDK, CDR2 SYGVNS. With 7 bases clipped from V and 6 bases from J, the junction kept 9 bases outside the gene matches. CDR3 sequence reads: CASTGKGAVNEQFF. The CDR3 DNA is TGTGCCAGCACGGGAAAGGGGGCGGTCAATGAGCAGTTCTTC.

The table lists this clonotype with a few counts. V gene TRBV6-1 combines with J gene TRBJ2-2, with D perhaps TRBD1 or TRBD2 (5 bases each). In germline, CDR1 is MNHNS, CDR2 SASEGT. With 6 bases removed from V and 6 bases from J, the gap between germline ends came to 20 bases. CDR3 length equals 16 residues. As DNA, the CDR3 is TGTGCCAGCAGCGTCCCCCCAGGGAGTCGGTCCGGGGAGCTGTTTTTT. Protein: CASSVPPGSRSGELFF.

The rearrangement uses TRBV19 and TRBJ1-2; D ambiguous. V was cut by 7 bases and J by 2 bases, with 11 bases left in between. Germline CDR1 and CDR2: LNHDA and SQIVND (reference sequence). The CDR3 runs to 13 residues. CDR3 DNA: TGTGCCAGTAAGGACGGCTTCAACTATGGCTACACCTTC. Amino acids: CASKDGFNYGYTF.

Notes on this clonotype: An end of the junction differs from the germline gene, which may be a read error. The chain joins TRBV30 to TRBJ1-1; D uncertain. There are 11 residues in the CDR3. The V gene's germline CDR1 is GTSNPN and CDR2 SVGIG (reference sequence). CDR3: CAYQWNTEASF. The CDR3 nucleotides read TGTGCCTACCAGTGGAACACTGAAGCTTCCTTT.

This clonotype has ten or more counts. CDR3 sequence (DNA): TGTGCCAGCACCCTAAGCGGCGGGGGCCCATACGAGCAGTACTTC. This translates into CASTLSGGGPYEQYF. V and J are TRBV2 and TRBJ2-7; weak D call: TRBD2 (7 bases). This CDR3 comprises 15 residues. Germline lookup yields CDR1 SNHLY and CDR2 FYNNEI. Trimming removed 7 bases from V and 4 bases from J, with 20 bases in between.

This chain links TRBV7-2 with TRBJ1-4, with 7 bases identical to TRBD1. V was pared by 5 bases and J by 5 bases, with 8 bases of the junction left unmatched. This CDR3 comprises 15 residues. Germline V gene lookup returns CDR1 SGHTA and CDR2 FQGNSA. CDR3 residues: CASSATPGGNEKLFF. For the CDR3, the DNA is TGTGCCAGCAGCGCGACCCCAGGGGGAAATGAAAAACTGTTTTTT.

About this clonotype itself: This clone may be a read error of a much larger clone one base away. This chain uses TRBV12-3 or TRBV12-4 with TRBJ1-2; tentative D call: TRBD1 (5 bases). This CDR3 comprises 15 residues. V lost 4 bases and J lost 1, with 13 bases in between. The CDR3 here is CASSSGGRVNYGYTF. CDR3 sequence (DNA): TGTGCCAGCAGTTCTGGGGGTAGAGTTAACTATGGCTACACCTTC.

This clonotype was counted many times. V gene TRBV20-1 combines with J gene TRBJ2-3, with D hard to call. CDR1 is DFQATT and CDR2 is SNEGSKA in the germline V gene (reference sequence). The CDR3 sequence is 13 residues long. V lost 1 base to trimming and J lost 4 bases, with 9 bases between them. CDR3 residues: CSARVPPSDTQYF. The CDR3 DNA is TGCAGTGCTAGAGTTCCCCCATCAGATACGCAGTATTTT.

This clonotype has just a few counts. V gene TRBV29-1 combines with J gene TRBJ1-5, with 8 bases matching TRBD1. V lost 7 bases and J lost 4; bases outside the gene matches: 12. CDR3 size: 15 residues. From germline, CDR1 is SQVTM and CDR2 ANQGSEA. The CDR3 region has the DNA TGCAGCGCTATGGACAGGGTAGTCTGGAATCAGCCCCAGCATTTT. It codes for CSAMDRVVWNQPQHF.

The genes are TRBV2 and TRBJ1-6, with D possibly being TRBD1 (5 bases). Looked up from germline, CDR1 is SNHLY and CDR2 is FYNNEI. The CDR3 runs to 15 residues. Trimming cost V 3 bases and J 5 bases, with 11 bases left between them. The CDR3 protein is CASSDRGVHNSPLHF. The CDR3 region has the DNA TGTGCCAGCAGTGATCGGGGGGTGCATAATTCACCCCTCCACTTT.

About this clonotype: A much bigger clone sits one base away, suggesting this may be a read error. V gene TRBV6-1 combines with J gene TRBJ1-6; D is ambiguous. Germline CDR1 is MNHNS and CDR2 is SASEGT. Trimming removed 5 bases from V and 11 bases from J, with 13 bases in between. The CDR3 covers 13 residues. As DNA, the CDR3 is TGTGCCAGCAGTATCCCGGGAAGGACACCCCTCCACTTT. This encodes CASSIPGRTPLHF.